This entry lists 24 T cell receptor beta chains sequenced from one sample in a study of blood T cell repertoires in COVID-19. The protocol was immunoSEQ multiplex PCR, while the TCRdb copy is restricted to in-frame clones and leaves out a portion. The profile shows 130,000 or so clones, 65% to 85% of them singletons. The sequenced sample consisted of peripheral blood. The receptor source for this set is a woman of 80 years or more with acute or convalescent COVID-19.

This clone came up a few times. The V and J genes are TRBV6-6 and TRBJ1-3; 7 bases fit TRBD1. The CDR3 totals 15 residues. Germline-derived CDR1 and CDR2 are MNHNY and SVGAGI (reference sequence). With 6 bases clipped from V and 0 bases from J, the junction kept 5 bases outside the gene matches. In DNA form, the CDR3 reads TGTGCCAGCAGCCAGGGACAGCCCTCTGGAAACACCATATATTTT. Translation gives CASSQGQPSGNTIYF.

This rearrangement joins TRBV5-6 to TRBJ2-1, with TRBD2 matching over 8 bases. Germline V gives CDR1 SGHDT, CDR2 YYEEEE. V shed 2 bases, J shed 5 bases, and the junction held 3 bases outside the gene matches. This CDR3 comprises 14 residues. CDR3 sequence reads: CASSLRTSHNEQFF. Here the CDR3 DNA reads TGTGCCAGCAGCTTAAGGACTAGCCACAATGAGCAGTTCTTC.

The rearrangement links TRBV7-8 to TRBJ1-4, with 9 bases fitting TRBD1. The CDR3 runs 16 residues. Germline CDR1 SGHVS, CDR2 FQNEAQ. V was clipped by 8 bases and J by 2 bases; unmatched bases: 9. CDR3 sequence (DNA): TGTGCCAGCGGACTACAGGGGGCGGCGACTAATGAAAAACTGTTTTTT. It yields the protein CASGLQGAATNEKLFF.

The genes are TRBV5-1 and TRBJ1-6; D perhaps matches TRBD1 (5 bases). This CDR3 has 17 residues. With 0 bases removed from V and 2 bases from J, the gap between germline ends came to 12 bases. CDR1 and CDR2 (germline): SGHRS, YFSETQ. The CDR3: CASSLGGGVTYNSPLHF. In DNA, the CDR3 is TGCGCCAGCAGCTTGGGTGGGGGGGTCACCTATAATTCACCCCTCCACTTT.

The chain has TRBV19 and TRBJ1-1, with unresolved D. V dropped 6 bases and J dropped 4 bases, with 18 bases sitting between them. The CDR3 covers 15 residues. The germline CDR1 and CDR2 sequences are LNHDA and SQIVND (reference sequence). In nucleotides, the CDR3 is TGTGCCAGTAGGGGCCAAGGTCCGATTGGCACTGAAGCTTTCTTT. As protein: CASRGQGPIGTEAFF.

This clone was seen only a few times. The chain has TRBV5-1 and TRBJ1-6, with D possibly being TRBD1 (5 bases). The length of the CDR3 is 14 residues. The ends were cut back, 6 bases at V and 10 bases at J, with 17 bases in the middle. The V gene's germline CDR1 is SGHRS and CDR2 YFSETQ. CDR3 sequence reads: CASTLTAGNSPLHF. CDR3 nucleotide sequence: TGCGCCAGCACCCTGACAGCAGGCAACTCACCCCTCCACTTT.

The chain recombines TRBV6-6 with TRBJ1-1; TRBD1 aligns across 8 bases. CDR1 and CDR2 (germline): MNHNY, SVGAGI (reference sequence). With V trimmed by 6 bases and J by 4 bases, 4 bases remained unmatched. This CDR3 comprises 13 residues. CDR3 sequence (DNA): TGTGCCAGCAGCCTTGACAGGGGCACTGAAGCTTTCTTT. Its protein is CASSLDRGTEAFF.

This clone has just a few counts. The V and J genes are TRBV4-3 and TRBJ1-3; D is perhaps TRBD1 (6 bases). Trimming pared 0 bases from V and 3 bases from J, leaving 18 bases between. This CDR3 spans 18 amino acids. Germline CDR1 LGHNA, CDR2 YSLEER. CDR3 nucleotide sequence: TGCGCCAGCAGCCAAGATGCCGTACAGGGCAGGGTTGGAAACACCATATATTTT. Protein product: CASSQDAVQGRVGNTIYF.

The rearrangement uses TRBV5-1 and TRBJ1-2; 9 positions agree with TRBD1. Germline CDR1 is SGHRS and CDR2 is YFSETQ. The CDR3 sequence is 16 residues long. With V trimmed by 4 bases and J by 4 bases, 11 bases remained unmatched. CDR3 DNA sequence: TGCGCCAGCAGCCACCCGACAGGGGGTGGGGTCTATGGCTACACCTTC. Encoded protein: CASSHPTGGGVYGYTF. Full variable domain (outside the CDR3, taken from reference TRBV5-1 and TRBJ1-2): KAGVTQTPRYLIKTRGQQVTLSCSPISGHRSVSWYQQTPGQGLQFLFEYFSETQRNKGNFPGRFSGRQFSNSRSEMNVSTLELGDSALYLCASSHPTGGGVYGYTFGSGTRLTVV.

The chain recombines TRBV5-6 with TRBJ1-1; 10 nucleotides agree with TRBD1. Looked up from germline, CDR1 is SGHDT and CDR2 is YYEEEE. The V gene end was trimmed by 3 bases and the J gene end by 5 bases; junction bases not matched to a gene: 7. The CDR3 extends over 15 amino acids. In DNA, the CDR3 is TGTGCCAGCAGCTGGATGACAGGGGGCGGGACTGAAGCTTTCTTT. Translation gives CASSWMTGGGTEAFF.

This clone was seen once. This chain uses TRBV7-8 with TRBJ1-1, with TRBD1 identical over 8 bases. Germline V lookup: CDR1 SGHVS, CDR2 FQNEAQ. V dropped 3 bases and J dropped 1; count of bases not matched to a gene: 4. The CDR3 loop spans 15 amino acids. CDR3 sequence reads: CASSFGQGANTEAFF. CDR3 nucleotide sequence: TGTGCCAGCAGCTTCGGACAGGGAGCGAACACTGAAGCTTTCTTT.

The V and J genes are TRBV12-3 or TRBV12-4 and TRBJ1-1; possible D gene TRBD1, 5 bases. The CDR3 extends over 12 amino acids. V was cut by 6 bases and J by 7 bases, with 12 bases left in between. The CDR3: CASSYPGLEAFF. The CDR3 DNA is TGTGCCAGCAGCTATCCGGGACTTGAAGCTTTCTTT.

V and J are TRBV5-5 and TRBJ2-3; TRBD2 matches at 8 bases. The V segment lost 4 bases and the J segment 1 base; nucleotides outside the gene matches: 8. The CDR3 loop spans 16 amino acids. In germline, CDR1 is SGHKS, CDR2 YYEKEE (reference sequence). CDR3: CASSAGTGGGTDTQYF. The CDR3 region has the DNA TGTGCCAGCAGCGCGGGGACGGGAGGGGGCACAGATACGCAGTATTTT.

The chain carries TRBV9 and TRBJ1-3; TRBD1 is a possible D gene (5 bases). The ends were cut back, 3 bases at V and 0 bases at J, with 13 bases in the middle. Germline values: CDR1 SGDLS, CDR2 YYNGEE. The CDR3 has 16 amino acids. The CDR3 is CASSADQGNSGNTIYF. The CDR3 region has the DNA TGTGCCAGCAGCGCTGATCAGGGAAACTCTGGAAACACCATATATTTT.

The chain uses TRBV15 and TRBJ2-4, with TRBD1 as a possible D gene (5 bases). The V and J ends lost 3 bases and 5 bases respectively, with 11 bases between them. Germline assignment: CDR1 LNHNV and CDR2 YYDKDF (reference sequence). The CDR3 contains 14 residues. The CDR3 coding sequence is TGTGCCACCAGCAGTACAGGACGGGAAAACATTCAGTACTTC. As protein: CATSSTGRENIQYF.

The V call is TRBV19, the J call TRBJ1-1; tentative D call: TRBD1 (5 bases). Between the trimmed V and J ends, which lost 4 bases and 4 bases, there was a span of 16 bases. The CDR3 runs to 15 residues. Per germline, CDR1 LNHDA and CDR2 SQIVND (reference sequence). The CDR3 sequence is CASSRRQQLGTEAFF. The CDR3 DNA sequence: TGTGCCAGTAGTAGAAGACAGCAGCTGGGCACTGAAGCTTTCTTT.

V usage is TRBV7-2 and J usage is TRBJ1-1, with TRBD1 as a possible D gene (5 bases). V was shortened by 0 bases and J by 1 base, with 12 bases between the two germline ends. CDR3 length: 16 amino acids. Germline loops: CDR1 SGHTA, CDR2 FQGNSA. The CDR3 nucleotides read TGTGCCAGCAGCTTAGCGTCAGGTAGGGGGAACACTGAAGCTTTCTTT. Translating gives CASSLASGRGNTEAFF.

The CDR3 protein is CASRPGQGASGELFF. Here the CDR3 DNA reads TGTGCCAGCAGACCGGGACAGGGGGCATCAGGGGAGCTGTTTTTT. The chain combines TRBV27 with TRBJ2-2; TRBD1 matches at 12 bases. In germline, CDR1 is MNHEY, CDR2 SMNVEV (reference sequence). The J segment lost 8 bases and the V segment lost 6 bases, leaving 7 bases of the junction unmatched. CDR3 size: 15 residues.

The chain couples TRBV5-4 to TRBJ1-5; TRBD1 is a possible D gene (6 bases). CDR3 length equals 16 residues. Germline V lookup: CDR1 SGHNT, CDR2 YYREEE (reference sequence). V lost 0 bases and J 7 bases, leaving 17 bases between the germline ends. In DNA form, the CDR3 reads TGTGCCAGCAGCTTGGGCGGTCAGGGGAGTGGGCAGCCCCAGCATTTT. Amino acids: CASSLGGQGSGQPQHF.

The rearrangement uses TRBV19 and TRBJ2-1; 9 bases line up with TRBD1. This CDR3 has 15 amino acids. The ends lost 5 bases at V and 7 bases at J; junction bases unmatched: 9. Germline loops: CDR1 LNHDA, CDR2 SQIVND (reference sequence). The CDR3 protein is CASSPTGGWGNEQFF. The CDR3 DNA sequence: TGTGCCAGTAGTCCAACAGGGGGCTGGGGTAATGAGCAGTTCTTC.

The chain is built from TRBV2 and TRBJ2-2; D may be TRBD2 (5 bases). CDR1 and CDR2 from the germline V gene are SNHLY and FYNNEI. The ends were cut back, 11 bases at V and 0 bases at J, with 16 bases in the middle. The CDR3 is 15 amino acids. CDR3 residues: CAGKRRGTNTGELFF. In nucleotides, the CDR3 is TGTGCCGGGAAACGACGGGGAACGAACACCGGGGAGCTGTTTTTT.

J is TRBJ2-3 and V is TRBV27; TRBD1 aligns across 8 bases. With V trimmed by 6 bases and J by 1 base, 6 bases remained unmatched. The CDR3 has 15 amino acids. CDR1 is MNHEY, CDR2 SMNVEV, per germline (reference sequence). The DNA of the CDR3 is TGTGCCAGCAGCCTCAGGGGGCTAGGCACAGATACGCAGTATTTT. Protein sequence: CASSLRGLGTDTQYF.

This sequence joins TRBV6-1 and TRBJ2-1; a possible D gene is TRBD2 (6 bases). V was trimmed by 2 bases and J by 7 bases, leaving 18 bases between them. The CDR3 is made up of 16 amino acids. Germline assignment: CDR1 MNHNS and CDR2 SASEGT. The CDR3: CASSELSGSSRNEQFF. In DNA form, the CDR3 reads TGTGCCAGCAGTGAACTCAGCGGGTCTTCACGGAATGAGCAGTTCTTC.

J is TRBJ1-1 and V is TRBV5-1; no clear D gene. The CDR3 has 12 residues. The germline V gene has CDR1 SGHRS and CDR2 YFSETQ. Trimming took off 4 bases at V and 6 bases at J, with 10 bases between the two ends. For the CDR3, the DNA is TGCGCCAGCAGCCCTCGCGGGGCTGAAGCTTTCTTT. It specifies CASSPRGAEAFF.